The sequence of this T cell receptor beta chain was determined in a study of T cells in Graves' hyperthyroidism and ophthalmopathy. As concerns this clonotype: Its antigen is not known.

Notes on the study in general: In validation, the model predicted ophthalmopathy. These predictions came a median about 6.5 months before onset.

Germline loops: CDR1 LGHDT, CDR2 YNNKEL (reference sequence). The CDR3 has 16 amino acids. V dropped 0 bases and J dropped 3; count of bases not matched to a gene: 7. Using RNA transcripts as the source, TCR beta CDR3 regions were amplified. A set of HTBI primers served as the primers for a first-round RT-PCR of the TCR CDR3. TCRdb ran MiXCR on the multiplex PCR reads and lists one entry per CDR3 protein. The data contain 500,000 to 550,000 distinct CDR3 sequences, 15% to 20% of them seen just once; the ten biggest clones take up over 45%. The sample consisted of blood. The chain joins TRBV3-1 to TRBJ2-7; 8 nucleotides agree with TRBD2. This clonotype was sampled from a middle-aged man with Graves' ophthalmopathy. The CDR3 sequence is CASSQDSGLVSYEQYF. As DNA, the CDR3 is TGTGCCAGCAGCCAAGATTCGGGACTAGTAAGCTACGAGCAGTACTTC.